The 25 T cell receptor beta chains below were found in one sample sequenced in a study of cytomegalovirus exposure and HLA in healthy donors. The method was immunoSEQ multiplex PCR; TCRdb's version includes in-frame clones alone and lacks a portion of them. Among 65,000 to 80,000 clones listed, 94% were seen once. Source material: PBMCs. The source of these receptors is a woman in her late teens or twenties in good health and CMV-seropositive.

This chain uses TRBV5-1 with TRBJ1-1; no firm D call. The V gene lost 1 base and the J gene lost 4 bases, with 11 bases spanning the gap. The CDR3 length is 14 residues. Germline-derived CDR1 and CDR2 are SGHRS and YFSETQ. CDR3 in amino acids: CASSLYLGGTEAFF. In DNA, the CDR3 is TGCGCCAGCAGCTTGTATCTGGGAGGCACTGAAGCTTTCTTT.

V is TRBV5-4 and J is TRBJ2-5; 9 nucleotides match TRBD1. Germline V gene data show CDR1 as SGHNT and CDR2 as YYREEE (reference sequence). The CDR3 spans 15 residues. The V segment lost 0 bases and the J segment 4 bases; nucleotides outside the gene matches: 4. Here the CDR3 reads CASSLGPGQGETQYF. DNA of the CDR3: TGTGCCAGCAGCTTGGGGCCGGGACAGGGAGAGACCCAGTACTTC. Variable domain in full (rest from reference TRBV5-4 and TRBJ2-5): ETGVTQSPTHLIKTRGQQVTLRCSSQSGHNTVSWYQQALGQGPQFIFQYYREEENGRGNFPPRFSGLQFPNYSSELNVNALELDDSALYLCASSLGPGQGETQYFGPGTRLLVL.

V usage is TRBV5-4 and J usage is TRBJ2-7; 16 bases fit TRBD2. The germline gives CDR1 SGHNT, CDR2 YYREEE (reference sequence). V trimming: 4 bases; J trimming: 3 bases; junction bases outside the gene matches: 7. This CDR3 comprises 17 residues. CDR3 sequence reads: CASSPGTSGGAGYEQYF. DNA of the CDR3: TGTGCCAGCAGCCCGGGGACTAGCGGGGGGGCCGGCTACGAGCAGTACTTC.

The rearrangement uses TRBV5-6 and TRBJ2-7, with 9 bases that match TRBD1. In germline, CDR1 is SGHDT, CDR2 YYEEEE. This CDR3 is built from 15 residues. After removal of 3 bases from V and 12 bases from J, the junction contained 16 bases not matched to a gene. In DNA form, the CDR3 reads TGTGCCAGCAGCTCATATCCGGGACAGGGAATTAGTCGGTACTTC. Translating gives CASSSYPGQGISRYF.

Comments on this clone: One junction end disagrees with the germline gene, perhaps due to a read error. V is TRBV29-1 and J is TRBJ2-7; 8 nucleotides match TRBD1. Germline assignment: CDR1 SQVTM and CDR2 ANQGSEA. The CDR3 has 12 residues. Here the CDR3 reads CSVGTGSDEQYF. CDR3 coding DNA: TGCAGCGTCGGGACAGGCTCCGACGAGCAGTACTTC.

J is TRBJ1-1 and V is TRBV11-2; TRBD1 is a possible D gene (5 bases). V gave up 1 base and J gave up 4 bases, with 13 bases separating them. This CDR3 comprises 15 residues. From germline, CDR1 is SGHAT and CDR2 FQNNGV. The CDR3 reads CASSLAGGDGTEAFF. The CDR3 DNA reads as TGTGCCAGCAGCTTAGCGGGAGGGGATGGCACTGAAGCTTTCTTT.

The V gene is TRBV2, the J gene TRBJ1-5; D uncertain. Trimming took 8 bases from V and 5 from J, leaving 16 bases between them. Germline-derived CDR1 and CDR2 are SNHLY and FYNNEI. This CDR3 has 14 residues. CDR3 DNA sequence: TGTGCCAGCTGCAGAAACTACCCAGATCAGCCCCAGCATTTT. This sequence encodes CASCRNYPDQPQHF. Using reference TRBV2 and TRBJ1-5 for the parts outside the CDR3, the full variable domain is EPEVTQTPSHQVTQMGQEVILRCVPISNHLYFYWYRQILGQKVEFLVSFYNNEISEKSEIFDDQFSVERPDGSNFTLKIRSTKLEDSAMYFCASCRNYPDQPQHFGDGTRLSIL.

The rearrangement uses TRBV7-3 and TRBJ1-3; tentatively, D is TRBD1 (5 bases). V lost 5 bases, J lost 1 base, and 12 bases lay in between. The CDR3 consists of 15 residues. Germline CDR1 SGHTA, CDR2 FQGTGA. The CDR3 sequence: CASSLTGGSGNTIYF. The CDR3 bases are TGTGCCAGCAGCCTCACGGGGGGATCTGGAAACACCATATATTTT.

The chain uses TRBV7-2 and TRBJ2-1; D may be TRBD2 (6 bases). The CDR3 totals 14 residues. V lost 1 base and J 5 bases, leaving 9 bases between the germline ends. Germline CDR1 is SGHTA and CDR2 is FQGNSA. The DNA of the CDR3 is TGTGCCAGCAGCTTAGGTCTAGCGAACAATGAGCAGTTCTTC. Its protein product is CASSLGLANNEQFF.

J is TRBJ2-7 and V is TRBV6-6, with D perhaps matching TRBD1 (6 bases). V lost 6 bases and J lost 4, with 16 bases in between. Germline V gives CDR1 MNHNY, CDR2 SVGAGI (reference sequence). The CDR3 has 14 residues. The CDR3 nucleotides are TGTGCCAGCAGCCCTGGACAGATCGAATACGAGCAGTACTTC. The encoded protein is CASSPGQIEYEQYF.

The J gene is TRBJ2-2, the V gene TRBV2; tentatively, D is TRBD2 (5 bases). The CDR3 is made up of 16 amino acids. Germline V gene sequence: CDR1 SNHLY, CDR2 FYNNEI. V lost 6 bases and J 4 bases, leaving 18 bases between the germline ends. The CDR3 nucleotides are TGTGCCAGCAGGACATCCGACCGGGGAATCACCGGGGAGCTGTTTTTT. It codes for CASRTSDRGITGELFF.

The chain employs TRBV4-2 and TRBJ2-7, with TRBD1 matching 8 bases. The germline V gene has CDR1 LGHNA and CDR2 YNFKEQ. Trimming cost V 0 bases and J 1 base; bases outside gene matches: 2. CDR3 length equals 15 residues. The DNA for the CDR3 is TGTGCCAGCAGCCAAGAGGACAGGGCATCCTACGAGCAGTACTTC. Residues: CASSQEDRASYEQYF.

In DNA, the CDR3 is TGTGCCAGCAGCCAAGACGTCATCTCCCGGGACAGGGAGGGTGAGCAGTTCTTC. Encoded protein: CASSQDVISRDREGEQFF. V gene TRBV4-2 combines with J gene TRBJ2-1; 9 positions match TRBD1. Trimming took 0 bases from V and 9 from J; bases not matched to a gene: 15. CDR1 and CDR2 (germline): LGHNA, YNFKEQ. The CDR3 totals 18 residues.

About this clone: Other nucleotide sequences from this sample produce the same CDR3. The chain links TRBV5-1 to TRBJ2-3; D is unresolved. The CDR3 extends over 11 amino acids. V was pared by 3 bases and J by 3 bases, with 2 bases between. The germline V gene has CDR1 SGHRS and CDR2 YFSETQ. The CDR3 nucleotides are TGCGCCAGCAGCTCGACAGATACGCAGTATTTT. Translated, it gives CASSSTDTQYF.

DNA for the CDR3: TGCGCCAGCAGCCGTAGCGGGACCACCTACGAGCAGTACTTC. Its translation is CASSRSGTTYEQYF. The chain carries TRBV4-1 and TRBJ2-7; 8 positions match TRBD2. Trimming removed 4 bases from V and 2 bases from J; junction bases left unmatched: 4. CDR1 and CDR2 from the germline V gene are MGHRA and YSYEKL. The CDR3 is 14 residues long.

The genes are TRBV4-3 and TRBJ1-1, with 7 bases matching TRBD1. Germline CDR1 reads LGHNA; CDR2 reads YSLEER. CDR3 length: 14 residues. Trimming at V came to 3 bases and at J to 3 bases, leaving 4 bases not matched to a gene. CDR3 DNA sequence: TGCGCCAGCAGCCAGGACAGGCGGTACACTGAAGCTTTCTTT. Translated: CASSQDRRYTEAFF.

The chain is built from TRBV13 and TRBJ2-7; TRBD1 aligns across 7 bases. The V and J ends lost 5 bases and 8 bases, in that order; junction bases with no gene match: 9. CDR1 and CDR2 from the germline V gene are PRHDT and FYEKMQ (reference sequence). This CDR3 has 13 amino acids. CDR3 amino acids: CASSPGTEGKQYF. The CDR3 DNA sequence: TGTGCCAGCAGCCCTGGGACAGAGGGAAAGCAGTACTTC.

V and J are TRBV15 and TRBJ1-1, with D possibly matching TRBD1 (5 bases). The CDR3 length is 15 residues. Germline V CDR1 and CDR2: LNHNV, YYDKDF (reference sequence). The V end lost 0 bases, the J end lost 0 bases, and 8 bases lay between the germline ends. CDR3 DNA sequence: TGTGCCACCAGCAGAGACCCAGGGATGAACACTGAAGCTTTCTTT. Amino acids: CATSRDPGMNTEAFF.

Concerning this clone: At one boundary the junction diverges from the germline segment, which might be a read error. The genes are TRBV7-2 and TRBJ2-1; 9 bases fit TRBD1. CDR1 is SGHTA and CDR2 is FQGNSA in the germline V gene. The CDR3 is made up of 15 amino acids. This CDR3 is CASSLGGQGYDEQFF. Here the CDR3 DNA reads TGTGCCAGCAGCTTAGGGGGACAGGGCTACGATGAGCAGTTCTTC.

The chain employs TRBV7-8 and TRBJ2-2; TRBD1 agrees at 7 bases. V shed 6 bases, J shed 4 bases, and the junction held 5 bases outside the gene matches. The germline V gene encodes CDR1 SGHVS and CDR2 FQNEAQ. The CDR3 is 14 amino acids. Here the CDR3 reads CASRRTGLTGELFF. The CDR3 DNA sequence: TGTGCCAGCAGACGGACAGGACTCACCGGGGAGCTGTTTTTT.

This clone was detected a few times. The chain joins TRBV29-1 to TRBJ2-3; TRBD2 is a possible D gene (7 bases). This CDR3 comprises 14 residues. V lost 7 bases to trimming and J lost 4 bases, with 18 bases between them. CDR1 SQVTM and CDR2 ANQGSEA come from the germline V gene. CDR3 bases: TGCAGCGCTTCCCCCACAGGGAGGGCAGATACGCAGTATTTT. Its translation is CSASPTGRADTQYF.

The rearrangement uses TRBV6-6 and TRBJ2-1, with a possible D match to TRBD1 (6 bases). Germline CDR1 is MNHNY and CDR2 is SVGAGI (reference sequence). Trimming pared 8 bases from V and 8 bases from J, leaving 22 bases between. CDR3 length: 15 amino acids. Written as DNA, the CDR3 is TGTGCCAGCTGGCGATACGCTAAACCAGGGGATGAGCAGTTCTTC. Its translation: CASWRYAKPGDEQFF.

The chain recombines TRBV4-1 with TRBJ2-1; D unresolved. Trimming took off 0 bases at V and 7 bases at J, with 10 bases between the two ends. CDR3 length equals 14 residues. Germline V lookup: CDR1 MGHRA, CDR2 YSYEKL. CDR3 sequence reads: CASSQESDKNEQFF. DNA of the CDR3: TGCGCCAGCAGCCAAGAATCCGACAAAAATGAGCAGTTCTTC.

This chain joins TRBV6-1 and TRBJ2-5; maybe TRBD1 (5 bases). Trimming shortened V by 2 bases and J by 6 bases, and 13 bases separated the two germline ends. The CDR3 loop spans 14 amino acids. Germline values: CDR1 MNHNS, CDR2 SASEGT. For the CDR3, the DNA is TGTGCCAGCAGTGAATCAGACAGCACGAAGACCCAGTACTTC. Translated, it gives CASSESDSTKTQYF.

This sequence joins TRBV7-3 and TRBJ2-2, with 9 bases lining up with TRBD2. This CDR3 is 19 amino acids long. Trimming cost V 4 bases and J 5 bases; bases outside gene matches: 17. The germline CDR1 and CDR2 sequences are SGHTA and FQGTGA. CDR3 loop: CASSSYPGGGATRTGELFF. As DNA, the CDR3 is TGTGCCAGCAGCTCCTATCCCGGCGGGGGGGCCACTAGGACCGGGGAGCTGTTTTTT.